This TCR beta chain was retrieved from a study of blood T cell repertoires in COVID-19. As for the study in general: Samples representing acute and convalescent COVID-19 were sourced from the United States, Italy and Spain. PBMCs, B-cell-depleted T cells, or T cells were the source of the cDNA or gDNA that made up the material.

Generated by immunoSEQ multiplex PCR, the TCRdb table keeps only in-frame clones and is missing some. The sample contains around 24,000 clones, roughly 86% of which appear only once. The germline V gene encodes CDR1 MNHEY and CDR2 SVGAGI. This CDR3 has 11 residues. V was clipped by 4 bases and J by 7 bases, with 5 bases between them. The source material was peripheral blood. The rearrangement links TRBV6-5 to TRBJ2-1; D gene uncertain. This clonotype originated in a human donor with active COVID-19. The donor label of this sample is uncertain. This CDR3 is CASSSRNEQFF. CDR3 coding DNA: TGTGCCAGCAGTTCCCGGAATGAGCAGTTCTTC.